The 10 T cell receptor beta chains below were found in one sample sequenced in a study of T cells in tuberculosis (dated by TCRdb to the late 2010s). The receptor library was made with the immunoSEQ multiplex PCR assay. TCRdb carries this immuneACCESS record with in-frame sequences only. Its versions omit some clonotypes, under half of them owing to an unresolved V gene in the studies checked, with the rest unexplained. The sample table shows 88,000 or so clones, and roughly 90% are seen once. The ten largest clonotypes hold under 2.5% of the sample. PBMC were thawed, rested overnight, stained with a GMM-loaded CD1B tetramer, a Live/Dead dye and anti-CD3, and then sorted on a FACS Aria II. CD1B tetramers were loaded with C32 glucose monomycolate purified from Rhodococcus equi. The sample taken for sequencing was CD1b-GMM tetramer-negative cells sorted from PBMCs. Interpreted using the paper, the cell subset or site label stands for: T cells not binding CD1B-GMM tetramer, sorted from same donor. The receptors derive from an adult woman with latent tuberculosis.

The chain is built from TRBV6-5 and TRBJ2-3, with TRBD2 matching 11 bases. CDR1 is MNHEY and CDR2 is SVGAGI in the germline V gene. This CDR3 region has 15 residues. Trimming cost V 7 bases and J 3 bases; bases outside gene matches: 6. Written as DNA, the CDR3 is TGTGCCAGCAAGCTTAGCGGGGGGGGGACAGATACGCAGTATTTT. It specifies CASKLSGGGTDTQYF.

V gene TRBV7-3 combines with J gene TRBJ1-1; 12 nucleotides line up with TRBD1. J was trimmed by 5 bases and V by 5 bases; bases with no gene match: 21. The germline V gene encodes CDR1 SGHTA and CDR2 FQGTGA. This CDR3 has 20 residues. CDR3 coding DNA: TGTGCCAGCAGCCCTTACGGGACAGGGGGCCTTGGCATGAGGGGGACTGAAGCTTTCTTT. Translation: CASSPYGTGGLGMRGTEAFF.

The rearrangement joins TRBV19 to TRBJ1-5; no clear D gene. Per the germline V gene, CDR1 is LNHDA and CDR2 is SQIVND (reference sequence). CDR3 size: 13 residues. The V end was cut by 3 bases, the J end by 6 bases, with 9 bases between. CDR3 amino acids: CASSIGGAQPQHF. The CDR3 coding sequence is TGTGCCAGTAGTATTGGCGGTGCTCAGCCCCAGCATTTT.

The V call is TRBV25-1, the J call TRBJ1-1, with D perhaps TRBD1 (6 bases). Trimming took 5 bases from V and 5 from J, leaving 24 bases between them. The CDR3 is 17 amino acids. Germline V gene lookup returns CDR1 MGHDK and CDR2 SYGVNS. CDR3 protein: CASSPPPGGAVRTEAFF. The CDR3 bases are TGTGCCAGCAGTCCCCCCCCTGGGGGGGCTGTACGGACTGAAGCTTTCTTT. The complete variable domain, with remaining parts taken from reference TRBV25-1 and TRBJ1-1, reads EADIYQTPRYLVIGTGKKITLECSQTMGHDKMYWYQQDPGMELHLIHYSYGVNSTEKGDLSSESTVSRIRTEHFPLTLESARPSHTSQYLCASSPPPGGAVRTEAFFGQGTRLTVV.

The chain uses TRBV5-1 and TRBJ2-2, with 11 positions matching TRBD1. Germline V gives CDR1 SGHRS, CDR2 YFSETQ. Trimming cost V 2 bases and J 6 bases; bases outside gene matches: 6. The CDR3 extends over 16 amino acids. The CDR3 nucleotides are TGCGCCAGCAGCTTTGGGACAGGGGGAATTTCCGGGGAGCTGTTTTTT. It encodes CASSFGTGGISGELFF.

This chain joins TRBV2 and TRBJ2-5, with TRBD2 as a possible D gene (6 bases). Trimming cost V 4 bases and J 3 bases, with 15 bases left between them. Germline lookup yields CDR1 SNHLY and CDR2 FYNNEI. The CDR3 extends over 15 amino acids. The CDR3 is CASSAPGLPKETQYF. DNA for the CDR3: TGTGCCAGCAGTGCCCCCGGACTACCCAAAGAGACCCAGTACTTC. Full variable domain (missing parts from reference TRBV2 and TRBJ2-5): EPEVTQTPSHQVTQMGQEVILRCVPISNHLYFYWYRQILGQKVEFLVSFYNNEISEKSEIFDDQFSVERPDGSNFTLKIRSTKLEDSAMYFCASSAPGLPKETQYFGPGTRLLVL.

The chain recombines TRBV29-1 with TRBJ1-1, with 7 bases identical to TRBD1. The CDR3 is 13 residues long. Germline CDR1 and CDR2: SQVTM and ANQGSEA. With 8 bases clipped from V and 0 bases from J, the junction kept 6 bases outside the gene matches. The DNA for the CDR3 is TGCAGCTTTACGGACAGGTTGAACACTGAAGCTTTCTTT. This gives the protein CSFTDRLNTEAFF.

V usage is TRBV9 and J usage is TRBJ1-2; D is perhaps TRBD1 (6 bases). Trimming stripped 0 bases from V and 8 bases from J, with 20 bases between. This CDR3 region has 16 residues. Looked up from germline, CDR1 is SGDLS and CDR2 is YYNGEE. The chain's CDR3 is CASSVGVGGAVGGYTF. The CDR3 coding sequence is TGTGCCAGCAGCGTAGGGGTCGGGGGGGCGGTCGGAGGCTACACCTTC.

The chain has TRBV18 and TRBJ2-3, with D perhaps TRBD2 (6 bases). The CDR3 covers 15 residues. Germline-derived CDR1 and CDR2 are KGHSH and LQKENI. The V end lost 3 bases, the J end lost 5 bases, and 15 bases lay between the germline ends. This CDR3 is CASSPYLRGGDTQYF. In DNA form, the CDR3 reads TGTGCCAGCTCACCTTATTTGCGGGGTGGAGATACGCAGTATTTT. Complete variable domain (other parts from reference TRBV18 and TRBJ2-3): NAGVMQNPRHLVRRRGQEARLRCSPMKGHSHVYWYRQLPEEGLKFMVYLQKENIIDESGMPKERFSAEFPKEGPSILRIQQVVRGDSAAYFCASSPYLRGGDTQYFGPGTRLTVL.

The chain uses TRBV20-1 and TRBJ2-2; D ambiguous. The CDR3 has 11 amino acids. Deletions cut 5 bases from V and 9 bases from J, with 10 bases between. The V gene's germline CDR1 is DFQATT and CDR2 SNEGSKA (reference sequence). The CDR3 protein is CSAATPRELFF. The CDR3 nucleotides read TGCAGTGCTGCGACACCCCGGGAGCTGTTTTTT.